The next 27 T cell receptor beta chains were all read from a single sample in a study of T-cell memory formation after mild COVID-19. TCRdb used MiXCR to reprocess the 5' RACE reads, holding one entry per CDR3 protein. The sample has about 290,000 distinct CDR3 sequences; about 16% are singletons. Sequenced: PBMCs or a T cell subset sorted from them (not recorded which). These receptors all come from a man aged 18 to 30 who had mild COVID-19 (a few samples of this study predate the infection). Cell type and time point are not known.

This rearrangement joins TRBV6-4 to TRBJ2-3; D remains unclear. Germline-derived CDR1 and CDR2 are MRHNA and SNTAGT. CDR3 length: 14 amino acids. Trimming stripped 4 bases from V and 4 bases from J, with 12 bases between. CDR3: CASSALAGPDTQYF. The CDR3 DNA reads TGTGCCAGCAGTGCCCTTGCCGGCCCAGATACGCAGTATTTT.

This clonotype came up a few times. The genes are TRBV15 and TRBJ2-1, with TRBD1 matching 11 bases. Germline V CDR1 and CDR2: LNHNV, YYDKDF (reference sequence). J gave up 7 bases and V 5 bases, and 13 bases lay outside the gene matches. The CDR3 length is 17 residues. The CDR3, as DNA: TGTGCCACCAGCGGACTAAGCCTGGGACAGGGGGGGAATGAGCAGTTCTTC. This gives the protein CATSGLSLGQGGNEQFF.

J is TRBJ2-1 and V is TRBV19, with unresolved D. The CDR3 extends over 11 amino acids. Germline V gene sequence: CDR1 LNHDA, CDR2 SQIVND (reference sequence). V shed 5 bases and J shed 5 bases, with 4 bases lying between them. CDR3 sequence (DNA): TGTGCCAGTAGTTGGAACAATGAGCAGTTCTTC. Translating it yields CASSWNNEQFF.

The V gene is TRBV9, the J gene TRBJ2-2, with 8 bases aligning to TRBD1. The V and J ends lost 0 bases and 3 bases, in that order; junction bases with no gene match: 7. Looked up from germline, CDR1 is SGDLS and CDR2 is YYNGEE. This CDR3 is built from 17 residues. This CDR3 reads CASSVGGTGGYTGELFF. The CDR3 nucleotides are TGTGCCAGCAGCGTAGGTGGGACAGGCGGGTACACCGGGGAGCTGTTTTTT.

This sequence joins TRBV5-1 and TRBJ1-3, with D tentatively TRBD1 (5 bases). Per germline, CDR1 SGHRS and CDR2 YFSETQ. The CDR3 sequence is 15 residues long. V shed 1 base and J shed 4 bases, with 12 bases lying between them. The CDR3 DNA sequence: TGCGCCAGCAGCTTGCACACAGGTTCGGGAAACACCATATATTTT. This encodes CASSLHTGSGNTIYF.

The CDR3 coding sequence is TGTGCCAGCAGCTTAGGACTGGCTAGGTCACAAGAGACCCAGTACTTC. Translated: CASSLGLARSQETQYF. This rearrangement joins TRBV7-8 to TRBJ2-5; the D is unclear. V dropped 1 base and J dropped 2 bases, with 14 bases sitting between them. The germline CDR1 and CDR2 sequences are SGHVS and FQNEAQ. The CDR3 is made up of 16 amino acids.

The chain employs TRBV5-1 and TRBJ1-1; no clear D. V was trimmed by 3 bases and J by 8 bases, leaving 14 bases between them. Germline assignment: CDR1 SGHRS and CDR2 YFSETQ. This CDR3 has 13 amino acids. The CDR3 nucleotides read TGCGCCAGCAGCTCCCTGGGCGCGCTAGAAGCTTTCTTT. Amino acid sequence: CASSSLGALEAFF.

This clonotype has a handful of counts. For the CDR3, the DNA is TGCAGCGTAAGGACAGGGGGCGGCACTGAAGCTTTCTTT. Encoded protein: CSVRTGGGTEAFF. The chain links TRBV29-1 to TRBJ1-1, with 11 positions matching TRBD1. The CDR3 totals 13 residues. The ends lost 6 bases at V and 4 bases at J; junction bases unmatched: 4. The germline CDR1 and CDR2 sequences are SQVTM and ANQGSEA.

This clonotype was counted between two and nine times. The chain has TRBV7-9 and TRBJ2-7, with a possible D match to TRBD2 (5 bases). The CDR3 extends over 12 amino acids. Germline-derived CDR1 and CDR2 are SEHNR and FQNEAQ (reference sequence). V lost 6 bases and J 7 bases, leaving 13 bases between the germline ends. The chain's CDR3 is CASREDRWEQYV. As DNA, the CDR3 is TGTGCCAGCAGGGAGGACCGCTGGGAGCAGTACGTC.

The chain uses TRBV28 and TRBJ1-1; D uncertain. CDR1 and CDR2 (germline): MDHEN, SYDVKM. The ends were cut back, 3 bases at V and 4 bases at J, with 12 bases in the middle. The CDR3 consists of 14 residues. CDR3 amino acids: CASSLGSGITEAFF. DNA of the CDR3: TGTGCCAGCAGTTTGGGGTCCGGGATCACTGAAGCTTTCTTT. Using reference TRBV28 and TRBJ1-1 for the parts outside the CDR3, the full variable domain is DVKVTQSSRYLVKRTGEKVFLECVQDMDHENMFWYRQDPGLGLRLIYFSYDVKMKEKGDIPEGYSVSREKKERFSLILESASTNQTSMYLCASSLGSGITEAFFGQGTRLTVV.

The rearrangement joins TRBV7-2 to TRBJ2-2; maybe TRBD1 (5 bases). Germline V gene lookup returns CDR1 SGHTA and CDR2 FQGNSA. V shed 5 bases and J shed 4 bases, with 11 bases lying between them. The CDR3 has 14 amino acids. The CDR3 nucleotides read TGTGCCAGCAGCCCCAACAGGCTCACCGGGGAGCTGTTTTTT. This encodes CASSPNRLTGELFF.

This rearrangement joins TRBV6-2 or TRBV6-3 to TRBJ1-4; perhaps TRBD1 as D (5 bases). Germline CDR1 reads MNHEY; CDR2 reads SVGEGT. This CDR3 is 16 amino acids long. V was cut by 4 bases and J by 0 bases, with 12 bases left in between. The CDR3 protein is CASSFYRNPTNEKLFF. The DNA of the CDR3 is TGTGCCAGCAGTTTCTACAGGAATCCAACTAATGAAAAACTGTTTTTT.

In its sample, this clonotype was seen a few times. The chain is built from TRBV9 and TRBJ2-1, with 8 bases identical to TRBD2. J was trimmed by 4 bases and V by 7 bases; bases with no gene match: 13. This CDR3 spans 16 amino acids. The germline gives CDR1 SGDLS, CDR2 YYNGEE. DNA for the CDR3: TGTGCCAGCGGAATACTCTGGGCTAGCGGGTACAATGAGCAGTTCTTC. This gives the protein CASGILWASGYNEQFF.

This clonotype has a count of ten or more. The V and J genes are TRBV5-1 and TRBJ2-1; D possibly corresponds to TRBD1 (5 bases). The CDR3 extends over 13 amino acids. V was trimmed by 5 bases and J by 4 bases, leaving 10 bases between them. Germline loops: CDR1 SGHRS, CDR2 YFSETQ. The DNA for the CDR3 is TGCGCCAGCAGATCAGGGCCGTACAATGAGCAGTTCTTC. This gives the protein CASRSGPYNEQFF.

This clonotype was observed a few times. The chain carries TRBV12-3 or TRBV12-4 and TRBJ2-1; D might be TRBD2 (7 bases). The CDR3 has 13 residues. The CDR3 reads CANTGTTHNEQFF. The CDR3 region has the DNA TGTGCTAACACAGGGACTACGCACAATGAGCAGTTCTTC.

The chain joins TRBV6-2 or TRBV6-3 to TRBJ1-2; 7 bases agree with TRBD1. The CDR3 extends over 16 amino acids. Trimming cost V 5 bases and J 8 bases; bases outside gene matches: 17. Germline loops: CDR1 MNHEY, CDR2 SVGEGT. The CDR3 bases are TGTGCCAGCAGTGTCCTGGACAGGTCGGCTGTTGGAGGCTACACCTTC. Amino acid sequence: CASSVLDRSAVGGYTF.

The J gene is TRBJ2-1, the V gene TRBV12-3 or TRBV12-4; D not resolved. This CDR3 is built from 14 residues. V was trimmed by 3 bases and J by 5 bases, leaving 11 bases between them. The CDR3 DNA sequence: TGTGCCAGCAGTTTGGCGTTGTATAACAATGAGCAGTTCTTC. Protein: CASSLALYNNEQFF.

The chain uses TRBV12-3 or TRBV12-4 and TRBJ2-5; 10 nucleotides agree with TRBD1. CDR3 length: 14 residues. The junction had 4 bases not matched to a gene; V was cut back by 6 bases and J by 3 bases. The CDR3 DNA sequence: TGTGCCAGCAGGAAGGGACAGGGGAAAGAGACCCAGTACTTC. Amino acid sequence: CASRKGQGKETQYF.

Only a few counts were recorded for this clonotype. This chain uses TRBV5-1 with TRBJ2-7; the D call may be TRBD1 or TRBD2 (5 bases each). CDR3 length: 13 amino acids. The V end was cut by 0 bases, the J end by 6 bases, with 10 bases between. The V gene's germline CDR1 is SGHRS and CDR2 YFSETQ. The CDR3 nucleotides read TGCGCCAGCAGCTTGGGGATCGGGACCGAGCAGTACTTC. It translates to CASSLGIGTEQYF.

This clonotype has at least ten counts. The CDR3 loop is CASSPWHNADTQYF. The CDR3 DNA follows: TGTGCCAGCAGTCCCTGGCATAACGCAGATACGCAGTATTTT. The chain couples TRBV6-2 or TRBV6-3 to TRBJ2-3; D not resolved. CDR1 is MNHEY and CDR2 is SVGEGT in the germline V gene. The CDR3 covers 14 residues. V dropped 5 bases and J dropped 4 bases, with 13 bases sitting between them.

Only a few counts were recorded for this clonotype. The chain couples TRBV19 to TRBJ2-3, with D possibly called TRBD1 or TRBD2 (5 bases each). Between the trimmed V and J ends, which lost 5 bases and 8 bases, there was a span of 8 bases. This CDR3 is built from 11 residues. Germline assignment: CDR1 LNHDA and CDR2 SQIVND (reference sequence). CDR3 residues: CASSWDGTQYF. CDR3 sequence (DNA): TGTGCCAGTAGTTGGGACGGTACGCAGTATTTT.

V gene TRBV4-3 combines with J gene TRBJ2-5; D is unclear. With 0 bases removed from V and 5 bases from J, the gap between germline ends came to 10 bases. The CDR3 runs to 14 residues. Looked up from germline, CDR1 is LGHNA and CDR2 is YSLEER. CDR3 sequence (DNA): TGCGCCAGCAGCCAAGAGCCCAGAATGGAGACCCAGTACTTC. Amino acids: CASSQEPRMETQYF.

The table lists this clonotype with many counts. The chain employs TRBV5-1 and TRBJ2-3, with a possible D match to TRBD1 (5 bases). This CDR3 is 16 amino acids long. Germline V gives CDR1 SGHRS, CDR2 YFSETQ. The V and J ends lost 1 base and 5 bases respectively, with 17 bases between them. The CDR3 sequence is CASSLLESGQGDTQYF. The CDR3 region has the DNA TGCGCCAGCAGCTTGCTGGAATCTGGGCAGGGAGATACGCAGTATTTT.

At least ten counts were recorded for this clonotype. The chain carries TRBV6-2 or TRBV6-3 and TRBJ1-1, with unresolved D. The CDR3 is 13 residues long. Germline CDR1 is MNHEY and CDR2 is SVGEGT. The V gene lost 2 bases and the J gene lost 2 bases, with 6 bases spanning the gap. The CDR3 sequence is CASSYGRNTEAFF. The CDR3 DNA reads TGTGCCAGCAGTTACGGTAGAAACACTGAAGCTTTCTTT.

This clonotype has more than one count but fewer than ten. This chain links TRBV19 with TRBJ2-5; D gene uncertain. The length of the CDR3 is 11 residues. Trimming removed 9 bases at V and 3 bases at J, with 8 bases between. Germline CDR1 LNHDA, CDR2 SQIVND (reference sequence). In nucleotides, the CDR3 is TGTGCCAGACCTACCAAAGAGACCCAGTACTTC. Translation: CARPTKETQYF.

This clonotype has just a few counts. The chain carries TRBV18 and TRBJ2-7; D is perhaps TRBD1 (6 bases). Deletions cut 2 bases from V and 6 bases from J, with 11 bases between. The CDR3 has 13 residues. The germline CDR1 and CDR2 sequences are KGHSH and LQKENI. The CDR3 DNA reads TGTGCCAGCTCACCAGCAGGGGAAATCGAGCAGTACGTC. This translates into CASSPAGEIEQYV.

This chain uses TRBV5-1 with TRBJ2-2; D unclear. Between the trimmed V and J ends, which lost 5 bases and 3 bases, there was a span of 8 bases. The germline CDR1 and CDR2 sequences are SGHRS and YFSETQ. The length of the CDR3 is 13 residues. The CDR3 loop is CASRGSDTGELFF. CDR3 bases: TGCGCCAGCAGAGGATCGGACACCGGGGAGCTGTTTTTT. Together with reference TRBV5-1 and TRBJ2-2, the CDR3 gives the full variable domain: KAGVTQTPRYLIKTRGQQVTLSCSPISGHRSVSWYQQTPGQGLQFLFEYFSETQRNKGNFPGRFSGRQFSNSRSEMNVSTLELGDSALYLCASRGSDTGELFFGEGSRLTVL.